A single sample gave rise to the 11 T cell receptor beta chains below, sequenced in a study of OX40 agonist ivuxolimab in advanced cancers. Assay used: immunoSEQ multiplex PCR; TCRdb lists only in-frame clones, some missing. The table includes roughly 23,000 clones, about 84% detected once. The source material was CD4+ or CD8+ T cells sorted from blood, sampled in a trial of the OX40 agonist ivuxolimab. The receptors here all came from an adult with an advanced solid tumor such as melanoma, head and neck, liver or kidney cancer.

This rearrangement joins TRBV6-6 to TRBJ2-7; tentatively, D is TRBD2 (5 bases). The CDR3 is 14 residues long. Germline V CDR1 and CDR2: MNHNY, SVGAGI (reference sequence). The V and J ends lost 7 bases and 5 bases respectively, with 18 bases between them. The CDR3 nucleotides are TGTGCCAGCAAGGTCGAAGTCGGAGGCCACGAGCAGTACTTC. It is translated as CASKVEVGGHEQYF.

The chain joins TRBV19 to TRBJ1-1; 7 nucleotides line up with TRBD1. The CDR3 consists of 14 residues. Germline CDR1 reads LNHDA; CDR2 reads SQIVND (reference sequence). V was clipped by 6 bases and J by 6 bases; unmatched bases: 10. Here the CDR3 DNA reads TGTGCCAGTAGCCCGCTGGGGGACAGCCCTGAAGCTTTCTTT. Its protein product is CASSPLGDSPEAFF.

A single count supports this clone. The chain uses TRBV27 and TRBJ2-7, with D possibly being TRBD1 (5 bases). This CDR3 comprises 14 residues. Between the trimmed V and J ends, which lost 1 base and 0 bases, there was a span of 7 bases. Per the germline V gene, CDR1 is MNHEY and CDR2 is SMNVEV (reference sequence). CDR3 amino acids: CASSLWGPSYEQYF. The CDR3, as DNA: TGTGCCAGCAGTTTATGGGGCCCCTCCTACGAGCAGTACTTC.

The chain recombines TRBV5-6 with TRBJ1-2; maybe TRBD1 (5 bases). This CDR3 region has 15 residues. Germline CDR1 SGHDT, CDR2 YYEEEE. Trimming removed 7 bases from V and 4 bases from J, with 20 bases in between. The CDR3 sequence: CASLGKAGHFYGYTF. DNA for the CDR3: TGTGCCAGCTTGGGAAAGGCAGGGCATTTCTATGGCTACACCTTC.

The chain recombines TRBV6-1 with TRBJ2-4, with D hard to call. The V end lost 2 bases, the J end lost 5 bases, and 13 bases lay between the germline ends. From germline, CDR1 is MNHNS and CDR2 SASEGT. The CDR3 has 15 amino acids. The CDR3 here is CASSEYLGPQNIQYF. The CDR3, as DNA: TGTGCCAGCAGTGAATATTTGGGCCCCCAAAACATTCAGTACTTC.

This clone turned up a few times. This chain uses TRBV7-8 with TRBJ2-7, with 7 bases aligning to TRBD2. CDR3 length: 15 residues. After removal of 4 bases from V and 3 bases from J, the junction contained 9 bases not matched to a gene. From germline, CDR1 is SGHVS and CDR2 FQNEAQ. CDR3 residues: CASSSPRGDYYEQYF. Here the CDR3 DNA reads TGTGCCAGCAGCTCACCCCGGGGGGACTACTACGAGCAGTACTTC.

The chain carries TRBV2 and TRBJ2-6; no definite D call. CDR1 is SNHLY, CDR2 FYNNEI, per germline. The CDR3 has 19 residues. The germline V and J ends were trimmed by 8 bases and 0 bases, with 23 bases remaining between them. The CDR3 loop reads CASRWGGVALNSGANVLTF. The CDR3 DNA follows: TGTGCCAGCCGTTGGGGTGGGGTTGCCCTTAACTCTGGGGCCAACGTCCTGACTTTC.

The CDR3 region is CSVVVSGEGNSPLHF. CDR3 nucleotides: TGCAGCGTTGTAGTATCGGGAGAGGGTAATTCACCCCTCCACTTT. The genes are TRBV29-1 and TRBJ1-6; D not certain. Trimming cost V 4 bases and J 6 bases, with 16 bases left between them. The CDR3 runs 15 residues. The germline V gene encodes CDR1 SQVTM and CDR2 ANQGSEA.

This chain uses TRBV2 with TRBJ2-7; D is ambiguous. Trimming removed 11 bases at V and 3 bases at J, with 8 bases between. In germline, CDR1 is SNHLY, CDR2 FYNNEI. CDR3 length equals 10 residues. CDR3 sequence reads: CASANYEQYF. CDR3 DNA sequence: TGTGCCTCCGCAAACTACGAGCAGTACTTC. The full variable domain, rest sourced from reference TRBV2 and TRBJ2-7, is EPEVTQTPSHQVTQMGQEVILRCVPISNHLYFYWYRQILGQKVEFLVSFYNNEISEKSEIFDDQFSVERPDGSNFTLKIRSTKLEDSAMYFCASANYEQYFGPGTRLTVT.

J is TRBJ1-2 and V is TRBV6-6; TRBD1 matches 8 bases. Germline V gene lookup returns CDR1 MNHNY and CDR2 SVGAGI (reference sequence). This CDR3 region has 14 residues. V was clipped by 4 bases and J by 6 bases; unmatched bases: 7. This CDR3 is CASSSLAGGHGYTF. The DNA for the CDR3 is TGTGCCAGCAGTTCCCTGGCAGGGGGCCATGGCTACACCTTC.

This clone was seen more than once but under ten times. The chain employs TRBV2 and TRBJ2-2; D is undetermined. Germline values: CDR1 SNHLY, CDR2 FYNNEI. The CDR3 extends over 14 amino acids. Deletions cut 6 bases from V and 7 bases from J, with 15 bases between. The CDR3 sequence: CASSGQTTVGELFF. The DNA of the CDR3 is TGTGCCAGCAGCGGGCAGACGACGGTCGGGGAGCTGTTTTTT.